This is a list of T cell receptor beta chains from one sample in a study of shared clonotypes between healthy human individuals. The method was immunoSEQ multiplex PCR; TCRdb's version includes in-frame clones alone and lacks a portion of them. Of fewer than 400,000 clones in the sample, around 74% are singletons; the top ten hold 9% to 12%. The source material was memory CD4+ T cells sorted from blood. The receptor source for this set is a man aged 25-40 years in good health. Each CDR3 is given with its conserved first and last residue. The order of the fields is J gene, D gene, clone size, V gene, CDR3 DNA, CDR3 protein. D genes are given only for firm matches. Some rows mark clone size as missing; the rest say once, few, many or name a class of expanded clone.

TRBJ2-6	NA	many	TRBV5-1	TGCGCCAGCAGCTTCGGGGGGACAGGTCTAAGAGGGGCCAACGTCCTGACTTTC	CASSFGGTGLRGANVLTF
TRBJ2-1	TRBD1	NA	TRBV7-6	TGTGCCAGCAGCCGACAGGGGAACAATGAGCAGTTCTTC	CASSRQGNNEQFF
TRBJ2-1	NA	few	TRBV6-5	TGTGCCAGCAGCTTCGGAGGGCGCGGTGAGCAGTTCTTC	CASSFGGRGEQFF
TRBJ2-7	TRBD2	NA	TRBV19	TGTGCCAGTAGTCGGACTAGCGGAGTTAGCTCCTACGAGCAGTACTTC	CASSRTSGVSSYEQYF
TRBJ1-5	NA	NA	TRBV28	TGTGCCAGCAGGTGGGTTTATAGCAATCAGCCCCAGCATTTT	CASRWVYSNQPQHF
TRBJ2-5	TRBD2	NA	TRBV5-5	TGTGCCAGCAGCCCGGGACTAGCGACCTCCTCAGAGACCCAGTACTTC	CASSPGLATSSETQYF
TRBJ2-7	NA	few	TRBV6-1	TGTGCCAGCAGTGTCCCCAGGAGCTCCTACGAGCAGTACTTC	CASSVPRSSYEQYF
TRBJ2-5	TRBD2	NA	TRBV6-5	TGTGCCGCCGGACCGCGGGGGGAGACCCAGTACTTC	CAAGPRGETQYF
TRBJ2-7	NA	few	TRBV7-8	TGTGCCAGCAGCTTACCTTTGGGATCCGAGCAGTACTTC	CASSLPLGSEQYF
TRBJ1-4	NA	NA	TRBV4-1	TGCGCCAGCAGCCACATAGGACAACGGGGGGGTAATGAAAAACTGTTTTTT	CASSHIGQRGGNEKLFF
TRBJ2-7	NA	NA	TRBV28	TGTGCCAGCAGTATCCCCCGCGAGCAGTACTTC	CASSIPREQYF
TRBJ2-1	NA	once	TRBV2	TGTGCCAGCAGTGTGGACCGGAGCTCCTACAATGAGCAGTTCTTC	CASSVDRSSYNEQFF
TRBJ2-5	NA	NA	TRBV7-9	TGTGCCAGCAGCTTACTCCGGACGGAACTCCTACAAGAGACCCAGTACTTC	CASSLLRTELLQETQYF
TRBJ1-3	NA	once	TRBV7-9	TGTGCCAGCAGCCCACGGACACAGAGCTCTGGAAACACCATATATTTT	CASSPRTQSSGNTIYF
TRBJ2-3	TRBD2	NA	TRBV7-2	TGTGCCAGCAGCCTAACTAGCGGTCTTTCGGGAGATACGCAGTATTTT	CASSLTSGLSGDTQYF
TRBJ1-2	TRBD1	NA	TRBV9	TGTGCCAGCAGCGTAGAATACGACAGGGTGGTTAATGGCTACACCTTC	CASSVEYDRVVNGYTF
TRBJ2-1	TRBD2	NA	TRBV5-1	TGCGCCAGCAGCTCCGGGACTAGCGGGGCCTTAAGGCAGTTCTTC	CASSSGTSGALRQFF